These 20 T cell receptor beta chains originate from one sample sequenced in a study of cytomegalovirus exposure and HLA in healthy donors. Primers for the PCR totalled 60 Vbeta and 13 Jbeta. Clones were read by immunoSEQ multiplex PCR, and TCRdb kept only the in-frame ones, dropping some. The sample table includes approximately 140,000 clones. Sequenced: PBMCs. All receptors come from a young woman in good health and CMV-seronegative.

V gene TRBV18 combines with J gene TRBJ2-1, with a possible D match to TRBD1 (7 bases). Germline lookup yields CDR1 KGHSH and CDR2 LQKENI. The CDR3 runs 14 residues. Trimming pared 3 bases from V and 5 bases from J, leaving 11 bases between. For the CDR3, the DNA is TGTGCCAGCTCACCCCAGGGGGGCGACAATGAGCAGTTCTTC. It codes for CASSPQGGDNEQFF.

The chain couples TRBV19 to TRBJ2-7, with TRBD1 matching over 7 bases. CDR3 size: 18 residues. The J segment lost 2 bases and the V segment lost 0 bases, leaving 13 bases of the junction unmatched. Germline lookup yields CDR1 LNHDA and CDR2 SQIVND (reference sequence). In DNA, the CDR3 is TGTGCCAGTAGTATAGAGCACCTCCCTAACAGGGGAACCTACGAGCAGTACTTC. Encoded protein: CASSIEHLPNRGTYEQYF. Together with reference TRBV19 and TRBJ2-7, the CDR3 gives the full variable domain: DGGITQSPKYLFRKEGQNVTLSCEQNLNHDAMYWYRQDPGQGLRLIYYSQIVNDFQKGDIAEGYSVSREKKESFPLTVTSAQKNPTAFYLCASSIEHLPNRGTYEQYFGPGTRLTVT.

This chain connects TRBV28 to TRBJ1-2; D uncertain. CDR1 and CDR2 from the germline V gene are MDHEN and SYDVKM. The CDR3 spans 13 residues. Trimming stripped 3 bases from V and 4 bases from J, with 9 bases between. The CDR3, as DNA: TGTGCCAGCAGTTTTGGTCAGCGCTATGGCTACACCTTC. Protein: CASSFGQRYGYTF.

The rearrangement links TRBV2 to TRBJ1-2; D may be TRBD1 (6 bases). The CDR3 extends over 13 amino acids. CDR1 is SNHLY, CDR2 FYNNEI, per germline. V was pared by 3 bases and J by 6 bases, with 11 bases between. CDR3 nucleotides: TGTGCCAGCAGTGAGCAGGGGTACCATGGCTACACCTTC. This encodes CASSEQGYHGYTF.

V and J are TRBV27 and TRBJ1-5; 7 bases match TRBD1. The germline V gene has CDR1 MNHEY and CDR2 SMNVEV (reference sequence). The CDR3 has 17 residues. Trimming at V came to 0 bases and at J to 1 base, leaving 6 bases not matched to a gene. The CDR3: CASSLSTGAGSNQPQHF. The CDR3 nucleotides are TGTGCCAGCAGTTTATCAACAGGGGCCGGCAGCAATCAGCCCCAGCATTTT.

Turning to this clone: The identical CDR3 is also encoded by other nucleotide sequences in the sample. The chain links TRBV19 to TRBJ2-3, with no clear D. The V gene lost 3 bases and the J gene lost 7 bases, with 11 bases spanning the gap. Germline V gene data show CDR1 as LNHDA and CDR2 as SQIVND (reference sequence). The CDR3 is made up of 13 amino acids. The CDR3 sequence: CASSISSINTQYF. DNA of the CDR3: TGTGCCAGTAGTATTTCATCAATCAATACGCAGTATTTT.

The CDR3 here is CASSSGENTEAFF. The DNA for the CDR3 is TGTGCCAGCAGCTCAGGGGAAAACACTGAAGCTTTCTTT. The V call is TRBV6-5, the J call TRBJ1-1; D possibly corresponds to TRBD1 (6 bases). Germline CDR1 reads MNHEY; CDR2 reads SVGAGI. This CDR3 comprises 13 residues. V was clipped by 6 bases and J by 2 bases, with 10 bases between them.

V gene TRBV5-1 combines with J gene TRBJ1-2; D may be TRBD1 (6 bases). V was cut by 0 bases and J by 4 bases, with 10 bases left in between. Germline V gene lookup returns CDR1 SGHRS and CDR2 YFSETQ. The CDR3 runs to 14 residues. CDR3 bases: TGCGCCAGCAGCTTGGACAGGGTTAGCTATGGCTACACCTTC. As protein: CASSLDRVSYGYTF.

J is TRBJ2-1 and V is TRBV5-4, with 11 bases lining up with TRBD2. CDR1 is SGHNT, CDR2 YYREEE, per germline (reference sequence). The trim removed 4 bases at V and 9 bases at J, leaving 9 bases unmatched. The CDR3 is 15 residues long. The DNA for the CDR3 is TGTGCCAGCAGCCCAACTAGCGGGGGAGCGCTTGAGCAGTTCTTC. Translation gives CASSPTSGGALEQFF.

The chain couples TRBV5-4 to TRBJ2-7, with D perhaps matching TRBD2 (5 bases). In germline, CDR1 is SGHNT, CDR2 YYREEE (reference sequence). This CDR3 spans 14 amino acids. Trimming removed 0 bases at V and 3 bases at J, with 10 bases between. This chain's CDR3 is CASSLAGSGYEQYV. DNA for the CDR3: TGTGCCAGCAGCTTGGCCGGAAGCGGCTACGAGCAGTACGTC.

This chain joins TRBV5-3 and TRBJ2-7, with TRBD2 identical over 9 bases. TRBV5-3 is an open reading frame whose function is uncertain. V trimming: 0 bases; J trimming: 0 bases; junction bases outside the gene matches: 4. This CDR3 has 16 residues. In nucleotides, the CDR3 is TGTGCCAGAAGCTTGGGGAAGCGGGAGGCCTCCTACGAGCAGTACGTC. Its translation is CARSLGKREASYEQYV.

V and J are TRBV7-3 and TRBJ2-2, with D perhaps matching TRBD2 (5 bases). The germline V gene has CDR1 SGHTA and CDR2 FQGTGA. The CDR3 is made up of 14 amino acids. V shed 4 bases and J shed 0 bases, with 6 bases lying between them. The CDR3 reads CASSSSPNTGELFF. CDR3 in DNA: TGTGCCAGCAGCTCTAGCCCGAACACCGGGGAGCTGTTTTTT.

The chain couples TRBV19 to TRBJ1-2; 8 bases are shared with TRBD1. The germline gives CDR1 LNHDA, CDR2 SQIVND (reference sequence). The CDR3 loop spans 14 amino acids. The V gene end was trimmed by 6 bases and the J gene end by 6 bases; junction bases not matched to a gene: 9. The CDR3 is CASRLQGEIDGYTF. CDR3 nucleotides: TGTGCCAGTAGGCTACAGGGGGAAATCGATGGCTACACCTTC.

The chain is built from TRBV2 and TRBJ1-5; tentative D call: TRBD1 (5 bases). V lost 2 bases and J 1 base, leaving 6 bases between the germline ends. In germline, CDR1 is SNHLY, CDR2 FYNNEI. This CDR3 is built from 14 residues. DNA of the CDR3: TGTGCCAGCAGTGAACAGGGCAGCAATCAGCCCCAGCATTTT. Amino acid sequence: CASSEQGSNQPQHF.

The CDR3 DNA reads as TGTGCCAGCAGTGCAGGAAGCTCCTACGAGCAGTACTTC. This translates into CASSAGSSYEQYF. The gene calls are TRBV28 and TRBJ2-7; no firm D call. The V gene's germline CDR1 is MDHEN and CDR2 SYDVKM. V was trimmed by 5 bases and J by 0 bases, leaving 8 bases between them. The CDR3 is 13 amino acids.

The chain couples TRBV6-5 to TRBJ1-1; a possible D gene is TRBD1 (5 bases). The ends were cut back, 6 bases at V and 11 bases at J, with 22 bases in the middle. The length of the CDR3 is 14 residues. The germline V gene encodes CDR1 MNHEY and CDR2 SVGAGI. The CDR3: CASSPMEGRSSAFF. The CDR3 DNA sequence: TGTGCCAGCAGCCCAATGGAGGGGAGGTCTTCGGCTTTCTTT.

The chain links TRBV6-6 to TRBJ2-2; 10 bases match TRBD1. The J segment lost 3 bases and the V segment lost 6 bases, leaving 4 bases of the junction unmatched. Looked up from germline, CDR1 is MNHNY and CDR2 is SVGAGI (reference sequence). There are 15 residues in the CDR3. The CDR3 DNA sequence: TGTGCCAGCAGGCCGGGACAGGGGTACACCGGGGAGCTGTTTTTT. Residues: CASRPGQGYTGELFF.

The chain has TRBV2 and TRBJ1-2; D is perhaps TRBD1 (5 bases). Germline V CDR1 and CDR2: SNHLY, FYNNEI. CDR3 size: 14 residues. Deletions cut 8 bases from V and 7 bases from J, with 20 bases between. The CDR3 region has the DNA TGTGCCAGCGCCCTAGCAGTAAGGGGAGGTGGCTACACCTTC. It specifies CASALAVRGGGYTF.

The chain combines TRBV13 with TRBJ2-7; D is ambiguous. V was pared by 1 base and J by 0 bases, with 4 bases between. Germline V gene data show CDR1 as PRHDT and CDR2 as FYEKMQ (reference sequence). The CDR3 is 13 residues long. This chain's CDR3 is CASSLVSSYEQYF. The CDR3 DNA reads TGTGCCAGCAGCTTAGTGAGCTCCTACGAGCAGTACTTC.

The rearrangement links TRBV5-4 to TRBJ2-7; D unclear. The CDR3 sequence is 16 residues long. Trimming pared 4 bases from V and 2 bases from J, leaving 19 bases between. CDR1 is SGHNT, CDR2 YYREEE, per germline (reference sequence). The CDR3 here is CASSMERVSNPYEQYF. CDR3 nucleotide sequence: TGTGCCAGCAGCATGGAGAGAGTTAGCAACCCCTACGAGCAGTACTTC. The whole variable domain, remainder taken from reference TRBV5-4 and TRBJ2-7, is ETGVTQSPTHLIKTRGQQVTLRCSSQSGHNTVSWYQQALGQGPQFIFQYYREEENGRGNFPPRFSGLQFPNYSSELNVNALELDDSALYLCASSMERVSNPYEQYFGPGTRLTVT.